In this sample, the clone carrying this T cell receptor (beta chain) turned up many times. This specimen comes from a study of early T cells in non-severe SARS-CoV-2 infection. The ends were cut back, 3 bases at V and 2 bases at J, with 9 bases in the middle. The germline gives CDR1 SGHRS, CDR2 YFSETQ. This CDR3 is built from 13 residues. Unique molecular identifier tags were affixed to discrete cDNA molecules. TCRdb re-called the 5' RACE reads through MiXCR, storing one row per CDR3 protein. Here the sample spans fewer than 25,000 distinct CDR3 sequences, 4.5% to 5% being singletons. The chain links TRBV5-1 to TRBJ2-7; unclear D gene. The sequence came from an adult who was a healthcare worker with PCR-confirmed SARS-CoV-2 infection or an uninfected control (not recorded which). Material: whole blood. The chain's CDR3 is CASSSGSTYEQYF. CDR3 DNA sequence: TGCGCCAGCAGCTCGGGCAGTACCTACGAGCAGTACTTC.